One and the same sample provided the 9 T cell receptor beta chains below, sequenced in a study of beta chain features in type 1 diabetes (dated by TCRdb to between 2018 and 2020). The library was prepared using the immunoSEQ multiplex PCR assay. The entire isolated RNA was reverse transcribed using the High Capacity cDNA Reverse Transcription Kit, and thus expressed TCRB transcripts were sequenced. Held by TCRdb, this immuneACCESS table contains in-frame sequences only and omits some clones. Under half of the omission traces to an unresolved V gene where checked; the cause of the rest is unknown. For this sample the table gives around 320,000 clones, of which around 15% were detected only once. 6.7% of the sample belongs to the ten largest clones. Sequenced input: central memory CD4+ T cells from blood. These receptors originate from a man aged 30-40 years in good health.

This chain links TRBV28 with TRBJ2-3, with TRBD1 identical over 10 bases. This CDR3 is built from 14 residues. Germline V CDR1 and CDR2: MDHEN, SYDVKM. After removal of 7 bases from V and 6 bases from J, the junction contained 7 bases not matched to a gene. The chain's CDR3 is CASKTGGPRDTQYF. The DNA for the CDR3 is TGTGCCAGCAAGACAGGGGGCCCCCGGGATACGCAGTATTTT.

This clone has more than one count but fewer than ten. Other DNA sequences in this specimen translate into the identical CDR3. The J gene is TRBJ1-5, the V gene TRBV7-9, with TRBD1 identical over 8 bases. The germline CDR1 and CDR2 sequences are SEHNR and FQNEAQ (reference sequence). This CDR3 contains 14 residues. The V gene end was trimmed by 1 base and the J gene end by 4 bases; junction bases not matched to a gene: 0. Here the CDR3 DNA reads TGTGCCAGCAGCTTAGGACAGGGGAATCAGCCCCAGCATTTT. Encoded protein: CASSLGQGNQPQHF. Drawing the rest from reference TRBV7-9 and TRBJ1-5, the complete variable domain is DTGVSQNPRHKITKRGQNVTFRCDPISEHNRLYWYRQTLGQGPEFLTYFQNEAQLEKSRLLSDRFSAERPKGSFSTLEIQRTEQGDSAMYLCASSLGQGNQPQHFGDGTRLSIL.

This clone occurred once. The V call is TRBV18, the J call TRBJ1-1; no clear D gene. CDR3 length: 16 amino acids. V was clipped by 3 bases and J by 0 bases, with 14 bases between them. Germline-derived CDR1 and CDR2 are KGHSH and LQKENI. CDR3 in DNA: TGTGCCAGCTCACCGAACCGCCGGGCTTTGAACACTGAAGCTTTCTTT. This sequence encodes CASSPNRRALNTEAFF.

This clone was seen repeatedly, ten times or more. J is TRBJ2-3 and V is TRBV28; the D is unclear. Between the trimmed V and J ends, which lost 5 bases and 1 base, there was a span of 10 bases. Germline CDR1 is MDHEN and CDR2 is SYDVKM. The CDR3 length is 14 residues. The CDR3 DNA sequence: TGTGCCAGCAGTAGATCGGACGGCACAGATACGCAGTATTTT. Its translation is CASSRSDGTDTQYF.

This clone was seen a few times. CDR3 nucleotides: TGTGCCAGTTTCCCTGGACTTTATCAGCCCCAGCATTTT. It encodes CASFPGLYQPQHF. This chain links TRBV28 with TRBJ1-5; no firm D call. The CDR3 covers 13 residues. Trimming took off 9 bases at V and 5 bases at J, with 14 bases between the two ends. CDR1 is MDHEN, CDR2 SYDVKM, per germline.

The chain couples TRBV7-2 to TRBJ2-5; 9 bases are a match to TRBD2. V trimming: 4 bases; J trimming: 12 bases; junction bases outside the gene matches: 9. CDR3 length: 13 amino acids. Germline V gene data show CDR1 as SGHTA and CDR2 as FQGNSA. CDR3 loop: CASSSDGASGKYF. CDR3 coding DNA: TGTGCCAGCAGCTCCGATGGGGCTAGCGGGAAGTACTTC.

The V gene is TRBV7-2, the J gene TRBJ2-3; 9 nucleotides match TRBD2. This CDR3 spans 18 amino acids. Germline CDR1 reads SGHTA; CDR2 reads FQGNSA. Trimming at V came to 2 bases and at J to 4 bases, leaving 13 bases not matched to a gene. CDR3: CASSLNPPAGGRSDTQYF. As DNA, the CDR3 is TGTGCCAGCAGCTTAAACCCCCCCGCGGGGGGGCGTTCAGATACGCAGTATTTT.

V is TRBV10-3 and J is TRBJ2-7; TRBD1 matches 7 bases. The CDR3 spans 13 residues. V shed 5 bases and J 6 bases; nucleotides not matched to a gene: 7. The germline gives CDR1 ENHRY, CDR2 SYGVKD. The CDR3 DNA is TGTGCCATCAGTAGGGACAGCGAAGGCGAGCAGTACTTC. Its protein is CAISRDSEGEQYF.

This sequence joins TRBV5-1 and TRBJ2-5; 11 nucleotides line up with TRBD2. The CDR3 is made up of 15 amino acids. V shed 7 bases, J shed 7 bases, and the junction held 12 bases outside the gene matches. Germline loops: CDR1 SGHRS, CDR2 YFSETQ. The CDR3 DNA reads as TGCGCCAGCGGATTAGCGGGGGGGCCGACCCGGACCCAGTACTTC. The encoded protein is CASGLAGGPTRTQYF.